This TCR beta chain was observed in a study of blood T cell repertoires in COVID-19. Seattle patients were enrolled during active infection and followed longitudinally. Original processing notes: Using reference gene primer amplification, nucleated cell counts were estimated. Sequencing used immunoSEQ multiplex PCR; TCRdb keeps in-frame clones, though not all of them. That table supplies the V and J calls and clone size; D and trimming were determined from the DNA. Here the sample spans roughly 200,000 clones, roughly 79% being singletons. The clonotype originates from a woman aged 40 to 49 with COVID-19, enrolled during active disease. Sequenced sample: peripheral blood.

CDR3 DNA sequence: TGTGCCTGGAGTGTACAGACAGAGCAGTTCTTC. Protein sequence: CAWSVQTEQFF. The rearrangement uses TRBV30 and TRBJ2-1; no clear D gene. V gave up 0 bases and J gave up 10 bases, with 7 bases separating them. This CDR3 contains 11 residues. CDR1 is GTSNPN, CDR2 SVGIG, per germline (reference sequence).